These 17 T cell receptor beta chains were sequenced from one sample in a study of regulatory T cells. The antigens of these receptors remain unknown. Findings of the study overall: In CD3G-deficient patients, conventional CD4+ T cells were enriched for hydrophobic CDR3 residues at positions 6 and 7.

The primer mix had 52 TRBV and 13 TRBJ primers. Data came from immunoSEQ multiplex PCR; TCRdb stores just in-frame clones and leaves some out. Of 30,000 to 40,000 clones listed, around 91% are singletons. The sample consisted of conventional CD4+ T cells sorted from blood. Source of these receptors: a person in their late teens or twenties with CD3G deficiency.

The chain uses TRBV23-1 and TRBJ1-3; 7 positions match TRBD1. TRBV23-1 is recorded as an ORF, its role being uncertain. J lost 2 bases, V lost 6 bases, and 16 bases had no gene match. CDR3 size: 18 residues. CDR3 sequence: CASSQRGRDTFPGNTIYF. In DNA, the CDR3 is TGCGCCAGCAGCCAAAGGGGGCGGGACACCTTCCCTGGAAACACCATATATTTT.

The chain uses TRBV7-9 and TRBJ2-7; 9 bases fit TRBD1. This CDR3 spans 15 amino acids. Trimming took 2 bases from V and 6 from J; bases not matched to a gene: 8. Germline lookup yields CDR1 SEHNR and CDR2 FQNEAQ (reference sequence). CDR3 residues: CASSLSRDRECEQYF. Written as DNA, the CDR3 is TGTGCCAGCAGCTTATCCCGGGACAGGGAATGCGAGCAGTACTTC.

V is TRBV6-1 and J is TRBJ1-2, with a tentative D call TRBD1 (5 bases). This CDR3 comprises 15 residues. V was trimmed by 2 bases and J by 6 bases, leaving 16 bases between them. The germline V gene encodes CDR1 MNHNS and CDR2 SASEGT. The CDR3 DNA reads TGTGCCAGCAGTGAATCAGGGAGGAGTAGAAATGGCTACACCTTC. As protein: CASSESGRSRNGYTF.

The sample holds one count of this clone. The chain couples TRBV7-9 to TRBJ2-3; D is unclear. The V and J ends lost 1 base and 1 base respectively, with 0 bases between them. CDR1 and CDR2 from the germline V gene are SEHNR and FQNEAQ (reference sequence). The CDR3 runs 12 residues. The CDR3 here is CASSLGTDTQYF. In DNA form, the CDR3 reads TGTGCCAGCAGCTTAGGCACAGATACGCAGTATTTT. Using reference TRBV7-9 and TRBJ2-3 for the parts outside the CDR3, the full variable domain is DTGVSQNPRHKITKRGQNVTFRCDPISEHNRLYWYRQTLGQGPEFLTYFQNEAQLEKSRLLSDRFSAERPKGSFSTLEIQRTEQGDSAMYLCASSLGTDTQYFGPGTRLTVL.

The V and J genes are TRBV19 and TRBJ2-1; tentatively, D is TRBD1 (5 bases). The CDR3 sequence is 16 residues long. V gave up 2 bases and J gave up 5 bases, with 16 bases separating them. Germline V lookup: CDR1 LNHDA, CDR2 SQIVND (reference sequence). The CDR3 sequence: CASSITGSQGDNEQFF. CDR3 nucleotide sequence: TGTGCCAGTAGTATAACGGGCAGCCAGGGCGACAATGAGCAGTTCTTC.

The rearrangement joins TRBV5-1 to TRBJ1-1; 7 bases align to TRBD1. The germline V gene has CDR1 SGHRS and CDR2 YFSETQ. The CDR3 loop spans 16 amino acids. Trimming at V came to 4 bases and at J to 4 bases, leaving 13 bases not matched to a gene. CDR3 nucleotides: TGCGCCAGCAGCCCGGAGGCGGGGGCAGGGGGCACTGAAGCTTTCTTT. Its translation: CASSPEAGAGGTEAFF.

The chain couples TRBV7-9 to TRBJ2-1; 10 bases map to TRBD1. The CDR3 is 15 amino acids. CDR1 and CDR2 (germline): SEHNR, FQNEAQ (reference sequence). V lost 4 bases and J lost 2; bases outside the gene matches: 2. The CDR3 DNA is TGTGCCAGCAGCTACGGACAGGGGGCCTACAATGAGCAGTTCTTC. Amino acids: CASSYGQGAYNEQFF.

This clone was seen once. The chain employs TRBV28 and TRBJ2-6; weak D call: TRBD1 (6 bases). The CDR3 consists of 17 residues. The V end lost 5 bases, the J end lost 0 bases, and 14 bases lay between the germline ends. From germline, CDR1 is MDHEN and CDR2 SYDVKM. The CDR3 DNA follows: TGTGCCAGCAGTGTAAACAGGGCTGTCTCTGGGGCCAACGTCCTGACTTTC. Translated: CASSVNRAVSGANVLTF.

This chain uses TRBV28 with TRBJ1-5, with D possibly TRBD1 on 6 matching bases. The germline gives CDR1 MDHEN, CDR2 SYDVKM. CDR3 length: 16 residues. V was trimmed by 5 bases and J by 6 bases, leaving 20 bases between them. As DNA, the CDR3 is TGTGCCAGCAGTCCCCAGAGAGGGGGACTGGGTCAGCCCCAGCATTTT. Amino acids: CASSPQRGGLGQPQHF.

The rearrangement joins TRBV28 to TRBJ1-4, with no clear D. CDR1 MDHEN and CDR2 SYDVKM come from the germline V gene. The CDR3 length is 16 residues. V dropped 3 bases and J dropped 5 bases, with 16 bases sitting between them. The CDR3 loop reads CASSFSSGRLNEKLFF. Written as DNA, the CDR3 is TGTGCCAGCAGTTTTTCCTCGGGCAGGCTGAATGAAAAACTGTTTTTT.

The rearrangement links TRBV28 to TRBJ2-1; 9 nucleotides match TRBD2. The CDR3 runs to 16 residues. The germline gives CDR1 MDHEN, CDR2 SYDVKM. J was trimmed by 9 bases and V by 5 bases; bases with no gene match: 14. CDR3 bases: TGTGCCAGCAGTCCCCTAGTAGCGGGGGATACAAGTGAGCAGTTCTTC. It translates to CASSPLVAGDTSEQFF.

The chain combines TRBV28 with TRBJ2-7; D may be TRBD1 (6 bases). The germline gives CDR1 MDHEN, CDR2 SYDVKM. V was trimmed by 5 bases and J by 5 bases, leaving 16 bases between them. This CDR3 has 14 amino acids. This chain's CDR3 is CASSPTDRIDEQYF. CDR3 DNA: TGTGCCAGCAGTCCAACCGACAGGATAGACGAGCAGTACTTC.

The chain uses TRBV6-1 and TRBJ1-2, with 7 bases that match TRBD1. Germline V gene lookup returns CDR1 MNHNS and CDR2 SASEGT. The CDR3 contains 16 residues. V was clipped by 1 base and J by 3 bases; unmatched bases: 8. The CDR3 nucleotides read TGTGCCAGCAGTGAAGTACGGGCAGGGGGACACTATGGCTACACCTTC. Encoded protein: CASSEVRAGGHYGYTF.

The genes are TRBV5-1 and TRBJ2-3, with TRBD2 identical over 8 bases. Germline V gene data show CDR1 as SGHRS and CDR2 as YFSETQ. With 3 bases clipped from V and 4 bases from J, the junction kept 7 bases outside the gene matches. This CDR3 has 15 amino acids. CDR3 loop: CASSSNSGGPDTQYF. As DNA, the CDR3 is TGCGCCAGCAGCTCTAACAGCGGGGGACCAGATACGCAGTATTTT.

This clone was recorded only once. The chain has TRBV5-1 and TRBJ2-2; D possibly corresponds to TRBD1 (6 bases). CDR1 SGHRS and CDR2 YFSETQ come from the germline V gene. Trimming cost V 6 bases and J 0 bases, with 18 bases left between them. CDR3 length: 17 amino acids. The CDR3 is CASTPGRGFPNTGELFF. CDR3 nucleotide sequence: TGCGCCAGCACCCCAGGCAGGGGCTTCCCGAACACCGGGGAGCTGTTTTTT.

This chain joins TRBV6-1 and TRBJ2-7, with 9 bases matching TRBD2. Losses at the gene ends were 6 bases for V and 4 bases for J; bases not matched to a gene: 4. Germline-derived CDR1 and CDR2 are MNHNS and SASEGT. The CDR3 totals 13 residues. CDR3 DNA sequence: TGTGCCAGCAGCCGACTAGCGGAGTACGAGCAGTACTTC. The encoded protein is CASSRLAEYEQYF.

The rearrangement joins TRBV25-1 to TRBJ2-5; D tentatively reads TRBD1 or TRBD2 (7 bases each). Trimming took off 8 bases at V and 2 bases at J, with 12 bases between the two ends. Germline V gives CDR1 MGHDK, CDR2 SYGVNS. CDR3 size: 13 residues. In DNA form, the CDR3 reads TGTGCCAGCCAGGGGGGGGGTCAAGAGACCCAGTACTTC. Translated: CASQGGGQETQYF.